This T cell receptor beta chain emerged from a study of OX40 agonist ivuxolimab in advanced cancers. Overall study: Patients received ivuxolimab, an intravenous treatment, every 2 weeks at 0.01 to 10 mg/kg.

Per germline, CDR1 MNHEY and CDR2 SVGAGI. The CDR3 loop spans 12 amino acids. V dropped 2 bases and J dropped 7 bases, with 9 bases sitting between them. Study results and caveats: Within 6 weeks, CD4+ and CD8+ blood T cells expanded clonally at 0.1 to 3.0 mg/kg.

About this clone: Its target is unknown.

The table came from immunoSEQ multiplex PCR; TCRdb's copy has only in-frame clones and leaves some out. The data show about 43,000 clones, more than 70% seen once. The sequences come from CD4+ or CD8+ T cells sorted from blood, collected in a trial of the OX40 agonist ivuxolimab. The rearrangement uses TRBV6-5 and TRBJ2-7; maybe TRBD2 (6 bases). The receptor's source is an adult with an advanced solid tumor such as melanoma, head and neck, liver or kidney cancer. This CDR3 reads CASSYGTYEQYF. The CDR3, as DNA: TGTGCCAGCAGTTACGGGACTTATGAGCAGTACTTC.